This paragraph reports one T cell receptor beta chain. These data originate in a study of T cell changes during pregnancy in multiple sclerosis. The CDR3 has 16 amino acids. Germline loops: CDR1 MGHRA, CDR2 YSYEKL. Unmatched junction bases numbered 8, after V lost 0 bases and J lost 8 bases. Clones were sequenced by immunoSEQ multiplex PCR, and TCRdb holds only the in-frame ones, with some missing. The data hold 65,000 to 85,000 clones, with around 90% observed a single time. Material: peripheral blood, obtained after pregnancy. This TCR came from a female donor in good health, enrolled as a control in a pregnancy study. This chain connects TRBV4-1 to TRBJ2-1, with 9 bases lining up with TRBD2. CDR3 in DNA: TGCGCCAGCAGCCAAGAATGGCTAGCGGGATCGGATGAGCAGTTCTTC. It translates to CASSQEWLAGSDEQFF.